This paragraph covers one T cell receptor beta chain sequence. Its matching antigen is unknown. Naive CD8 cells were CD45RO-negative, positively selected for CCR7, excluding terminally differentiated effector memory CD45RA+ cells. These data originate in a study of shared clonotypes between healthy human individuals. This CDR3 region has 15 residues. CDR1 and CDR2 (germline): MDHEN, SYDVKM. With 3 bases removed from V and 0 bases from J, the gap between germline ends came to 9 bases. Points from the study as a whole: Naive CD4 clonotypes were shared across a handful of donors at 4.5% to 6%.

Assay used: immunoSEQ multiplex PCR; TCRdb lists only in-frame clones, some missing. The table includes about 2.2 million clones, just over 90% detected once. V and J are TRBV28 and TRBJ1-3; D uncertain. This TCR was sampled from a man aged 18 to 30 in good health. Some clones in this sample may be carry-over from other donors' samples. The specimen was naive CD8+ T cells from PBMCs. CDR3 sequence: CASSLTEGSGNTIYF. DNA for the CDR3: TGTGCCAGCAGTTTGACTGAGGGCTCTGGAAACACCATATATTTT.